This TCR beta chain originates from a study of cytomegalovirus exposure and HLA in healthy donors (dated by TCRdb to the late 2010s). With respect to the entire study: According to an earlier analysis of 550 to 700 of the donors, about 179 million T cells yielded some 110 million unique TCR beta sequences and approximately 300 Gb of sequence data. Approximately 310 gigabases of sequencing data and tens of millions of unique TCR sequences were included in an early release covering around 650 HLA-typed donors. Of the 300 to 450 genotyped donors, roughly 85% fell in the genetic ancestry cluster associated with self-reported Caucasian donors. The study aimed to test whether signatures of past pathogen exposure could be identified by cataloging public T cell receptors. The T cell repertoires of about 700 subjects were profiled by immunosequencing and related to cytomegalovirus serostatus. In addition to the first cohort of around 670 subjects, a separate validation cohort of approximately 130 different subjects was used. To predict cytomegalovirus infection status, the study brought together high-throughput TCR immunosequencing, statistical association of individual TCRs with disease status, and machine learning. A later analysis re-examined previously published TCR beta repertoires from hundreds of donors and added high-resolution HLA genotyping to investigate patterns of TCR occurrence. The later analysis used no new phenotypic data to find candidate immune exposures, relying instead on TCR beta sequences and their occurrence across donors. An earlier analysis of fewer than 700 of the donors applied high-throughput TCR beta sequencing to assess whether each TCR beta V gene segment acted as functional or pseudogenic. Donor age, sex, ethnicity and CMV serostatus were collected together with the repertoire data. A later genetic analysis used genome-wide SNP genotypes for about 60% of the roughly 670 donors, treating that subset as a discovery cohort. Every repertoire in the discovery cohort had been generated on one and the same sequencing platform. Both class I and class II loci were covered by HLA typing, at four-digit resolution. The number of typed donors differed by locus: about 620-640 for A, B, C, DRB1 and DQB1; approximately 540 for DQA1; fewer than 610 for DPA1; and around 450 for DPB1. Because of strong linkage in the cohort, a few DR-DQ haplotypes were treated as single units for association and clustering. Among 398 genotyped donors of the cohort, an average of about 220,000 unique TCR beta nucleotide sequences was sequenced per donor, of which approximately 19% were non-productive. Overall results and qualifications from the work: An earlier analysis of approximately 530 of the donors showed that most TCR beta V segments appeared in productive rearrangements either about 90% or about 30% of the time, which broadly matched IMGT annotations. In vitro tests confirmed that a few of the cytomegalovirus-associated TCR beta chains recognize cytomegalovirus antigens. According to a later analysis, most CMV-associated TCR beta chains appeared to be HLA-restricted, and the HLA associations seemed to be driven largely by CMV exposure. The authors suggested that the approach could potentially be extended to other disease states and immunological phenotypes. A later genetic analysis associated a missense DCLRE1C variant with V-gene and J-gene trimming of TCR beta chains, and an independent cohort replicated the association. A later analysis found that HLA-associated TCR beta chains were more clonally expanded and had lower generation probabilities than equally common non-associated chains. In a later analysis, TCR association rates were found to vary across HLA loci, with the most associated TCRs seen for DRB1 alleles and the fewest for HLA-C alleles. A further reported finding was that TCR beta sequences accurately predicted the HLA-A and HLA-B alleles for most subjects in the first cohort. Because counts were too low, 15 to 20 rarely observed V segments, including chromosome 9 orphons, were excluded from the earlier analysis of 587 of the donors. HLA typing was unavailable for some donors at each locus, so association tests used only the typed subset. In the study, some 180 TCR beta chains were listed as associated with cytomegalovirus. For the cohort, immune exposure information was limited to CMV serostatus. The classifier was reported to diagnose cytomegalovirus status with high specificity and sensitivity in both the original and validation cohorts. Presence/absence analyses assumed roughly uniform sequencing depth across donors, an assumption that may not hold. Most TCR sequences were seen in very few donors, while some public TCRs were found in many individuals. Only TCR beta chains were sequenced in this cohort, and the absence of alpha or paired-chain data limited detectable features. Strong co-occurrence of HLA alleles, especially DR and DQ, made assigning TCR associations to individual alleles difficult. Compared with the roughly 720-donor mean, donors in an Asian-associated ancestry cluster had fewer N-insertions in productive TCRs, according to a later genetic analysis. Because the 87-base-pair reads could not distinguish some IMGT-functional V segments, including TRBV6-2 and TRBV6-3, those segments were excluded. Linkage disequilibrium might explain the correlated functional status among segregating V segments, but an unknown experimental factor could not be excluded. At a false discovery rate of 0.05, a later analysis linked around 15,000 TCR beta sequences to specific HLA alleles. According to a later analysis, parvovirus B19, influenza, CMV and Epstein-Barr virus appeared linked to several top co-occurrence clusters. A cluster of highly shared sequence variants was judged likely to be a technical artifact of the sequencing pipeline.

On this clone itself: This receptor's antigen is unknown. No base qualities exist here, and no much larger clone lies one base off it.

In total, roughly 670 healthy bone marrow donors made up the cohort. Cohort members were all nominally healthy when sampled, although unrecorded immune exposures were likely present. The donor tested CMV seropositive, placing the donor among the 289 seropositive members of the cohort. Every donor gave a peripheral blood sample, and the peripheral blood mononuclear cells from that sample were used for TCR beta sequencing. The Qiagen DNeasy Blood Extraction Kit was used to extract genomic DNA from the blood cell samples. CDR1 LGHNA and CDR2 YNFKEQ are derived from the germline V gene. The CDR3 holds 15 amino acids from the cysteine to the phenylalanine. The kept DNA is CDR3 alone, 45 bases in frame from the first base. At the junction V is shortened by 0 bases and J by 6 bases, with 14 bases in between. Library preparation was by the immunoSEQ multiplex PCR assay. The multiplex PCR relied on a mix of 60 forward primers for TCR Vbeta segments and 13 reverse primers for TCR Jbeta segments. A multiplex PCR assay on genomic DNA amplified the CDR3 region of rearranged TCR beta genes. The amplified TCR beta libraries were sequenced on the Illumina HiSeq System as 87-base-pair reads. The original methods were these. Across the roughly 670 repertoires, a later analysis counted 80 million or so unique TCR beta chains, roughly 11 million of which were shared by at least two donors. To remove PCR and sequencing errors, raw reads were error-corrected and collapsed into unique sequences using a nearest-neighbor algorithm that merged closely related sequences. Alignment of CDR3 sequences to IMGT reference sequences was used to assign V, D and J gene segments. For a sequence to be retained, a match of at least six nucleotides to both a V gene segment and a J gene segment was required. A rearrangement counted as productive if the CDR3 had no stop codons and remained in frame with V and J, and every other rearrangement counted as non-productive. CDR3 was defined by IMGT convention, running from the second conserved V-encoded cysteine to the conserved J-encoded phenylalanine. The earlier analysis of fewer than 750 of the donors excluded sequences that lacked an unambiguous match to a single V gene segment. In an earlier analysis of a few hundred of the donors, V segments were called functional above 56.7% productive rearrangements and were called segregating when the between-donor standard deviation exceeded 5%. To diagnose cytomegalovirus status from the catalog of TCR beta chain sequences, a statistical classification framework was built. V and J gene assignment, in a later analysis, came from comparing TCR nucleotide sequences with IMGT/GENE-DB human TR gene sequences. A later analysis assigned CDR3 sequences and most-parsimonious VDJ recombination scenarios with the TCRdist pipeline. In a later analysis, each TCR beta chain was defined by its CDR3 amino acid sequence together with its V-gene family, and reads without a unique V-gene family were excluded. To address suspected cross-contamination and a sequencing artifact, a later analysis removed 450 to 700 highly shared, low-generation-probability nucleotide sequences. For each public chain, a later analysis derived a clonal expansion index from normalized ranks of inferred template counts within each repertoire. Generation probabilities in a later analysis came from a VDJ recombination model fitted to out-of-frame rearrangements, and those results were checked against IGoR. Hypergeometric tests were used in a later analysis to score TCR-TCR, TCR-HLA and TCR-CMV co-occurrence, with a repertoire-size bias correction applied to the TCR pairs. To estimate false discovery rates, a later analysis permuted the HLA or CMV assignments 20 times. In a later analysis, co-occurring TCRs were grouped with DBSCAN, and TCRdist sequence similarity was added when clustering was performed within HLA-allele-positive subsets. Repertoires with fewer than 30,000 or more than 120,000 public chains were left out of co-occurrence clustering, as were roughly five repertoires with anomalous nucleotide sharing. Entries here come from immuneACCESS through TCRdb and include only in-frame sequences with V and J called. Some clones fail to appear in such tables; in the studies checked, an unresolved V gene covers under half of the shortfall, and the cause of the remainder is unknown. That table supplies the V and J calls and clone size; D and trimming were determined from the DNA. The sample has around 97,000 clones on record, 76% of them singletons. The ten biggest clones cover 10% of the sample.

The TCR comes from a woman aged 18-30 years in good health and CMV-seropositive. Rearrangement joined TRBV4-2 to TRBJ2-5; the D region possibly corresponds to TRBD1 (5 bases align). The specimen sequenced was PBMCs. The CDR3 protein is CASSQDPGRAQTQYF. The base sequence is TGTGCCAGCAGCCAAGATCCGGGCAGGGCACAGACCCAGTACTTC.